This T cell receptor beta chain derives from a study of tumor-infiltrating lymphocytes in primary liver carcinoma. Study-wide findings and caveats: A significantly higher top-250-clone fraction was recorded for tumors than for blood (p = 0.039).

From approximately 20-30 mg of unsorted bulk tissue, DNA and RNA were co-extracted together. Germline assignment: CDR1 MNHEY and CDR2 SVGAGI. The length of the CDR3 is 13 residues. Production of TCR beta cDNA used 400 to 600 ng total RNA together with a constant-region primer. Nested multiplex PCR, run for three rounds with slightly modified ARM-PCR, yielded TCR beta libraries. A C-beta reverse primer was combined with TRBV1-TRBV30 forward primers in the first two PCR rounds, and each round had 10 cycles. TCRdb re-analysed the multiplex PCR reads in MiXCR, keeping a single row per CDR3 protein. The sample lists more than 70,000 distinct CDR3 sequences; over 60% were seen once. Regarding this clonotype: Its antigen remains unidentified. Sequence at one end of the junction differs from germline and may be a read error.

The sequenced sample was liver tumor tissue from sampling region 1. Stated subset: tumor region T1, superior pole. The sequence came from a man between 40 and 49 years old with primary liver carcinoma and hepatitis B virus infection. The V and J genes are TRBV6-5 and TRBJ1-2; 7 bases line up with TRBD1. CDR3 DNA sequence: TGTGCCAGCGGTCGACAGGGAAACTATGGCCACACCTTC. Translating it yields CASGRQGNYGHTF.